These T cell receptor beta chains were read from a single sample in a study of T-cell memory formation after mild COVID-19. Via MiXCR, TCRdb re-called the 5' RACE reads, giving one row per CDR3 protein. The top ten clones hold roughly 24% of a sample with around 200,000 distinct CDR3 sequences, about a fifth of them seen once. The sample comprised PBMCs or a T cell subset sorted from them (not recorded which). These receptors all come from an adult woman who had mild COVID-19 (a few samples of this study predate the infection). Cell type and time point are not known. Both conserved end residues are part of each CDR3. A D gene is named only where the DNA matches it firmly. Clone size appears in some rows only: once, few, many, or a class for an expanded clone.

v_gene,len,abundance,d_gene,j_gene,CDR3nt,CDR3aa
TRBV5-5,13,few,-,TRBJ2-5,TGTGCCAGCAGCTCTCCCCCACAAGAGACCCAGTACTTC,CASSSPPQETQYF
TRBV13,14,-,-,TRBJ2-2,TGTGCCAGCAGCTGGGGATCGGGCACCGGGGAGCTGTTTTTT,CASSWGSGTGELFF
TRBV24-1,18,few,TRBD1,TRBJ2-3,TGTGCCACCAGTGATTTCACAGGGGATTACAAGAGCACAGATACGCAGTATTTT,CATSDFTGDYKSTDTQYF
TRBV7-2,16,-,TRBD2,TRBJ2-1,TGTGCCAGCACCGTGGGATATGCGGGGGCCTACAATGAGCAGTTCTTC,CASTVGYAGAYNEQFF
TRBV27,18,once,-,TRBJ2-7,TGTGCCAGCAGTTTGGAGGGCCCACTAGTCCTGCGCTCATACGAGCAGTACTTC,CASSLEGPLVLRSYEQYF
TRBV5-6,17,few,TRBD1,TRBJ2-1,TGTGCCAGCAGCTTTGTCCCCGGGACAGGGGCCCAGGACGAGCAGTTCTTC,CASSFVPGTGAQDEQFF
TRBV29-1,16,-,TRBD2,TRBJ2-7,TGCAGCGTCCTTGACTCCGGGACTAGCGGACCCTACGAGCAGTACTTC,CSVLDSGTSGPYEQYF
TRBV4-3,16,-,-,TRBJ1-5,TGCGCCGGATCCTTTTACAGGCGCAATAGCAATCAGCCCCAGCATTTT,CAGSFYRRNSNQPQHF
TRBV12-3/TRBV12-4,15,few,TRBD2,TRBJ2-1,TGTGCCACTACCCCCACAGGAAGCGGGAGTCCTGAGCAGTTCTTC,CATTPTGSGSPEQFF
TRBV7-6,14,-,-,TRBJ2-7,TGTGCCAGCAGCTTAGCGGGGGGTCCCCACGAGCAGTACTTC,CASSLAGGPHEQYF
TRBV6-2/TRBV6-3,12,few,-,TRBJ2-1,TGTGCCAGCAGCCCGGGCCAGAATGAGCAGTTCTTC,CASSPGQNEQFF